The next 25 T cell receptor beta chains were all read from a single sample in a study of blood T cell repertoires in COVID-19. Profiled with immunoSEQ multiplex PCR; TCRdb holds only in-frame clones, not every one. Of some 180,000 clones in the sample, more than 80% were seen once. The sample comprised peripheral blood. The receptors come from a woman in her sixties or seventies with acute or convalescent COVID-19.

V is TRBV5-4 and J is TRBJ1-1; 7 bases are shared with TRBD1. Germline assignment: CDR1 SGHNT and CDR2 YYREEE (reference sequence). This CDR3 comprises 14 residues. With V trimmed by 4 bases and J by 6 bases, 9 bases remained unmatched. The DNA for the CDR3 is TGTGCCAGCAGCCTACAGGGGAATCGGGCTGAAGCTTTCTTT. Encoded protein: CASSLQGNRAEAFF. The complete variable domain, with remaining parts taken from reference TRBV5-4 and TRBJ1-1, reads ETGVTQSPTHLIKTRGQQVTLRCSSQSGHNTVSWYQQALGQGPQFIFQYYREEENGRGNFPPRFSGLQFPNYSSELNVNALELDDSALYLCASSLQGNRAEAFFGQGTRLTVV.

The chain links TRBV12-3 or TRBV12-4 to TRBJ2-5; D unclear. Trimming pared 2 bases from V and 6 bases from J, leaving 10 bases between. This CDR3 is 13 amino acids long. The CDR3 is CASSLSPVKTQYF. The CDR3, as DNA: TGTGCCAGCAGTTTAAGTCCGGTGAAGACCCAGTACTTC.

The rearrangement joins TRBV7-9 to TRBJ1-6, with 9 bases aligning to TRBD1. From germline, CDR1 is SEHNR and CDR2 FQNEAQ (reference sequence). V lost 3 bases to trimming and J lost 10 bases; unmatched junction nucleotides: 4. The CDR3 is 14 amino acids. This CDR3 is CASSLGQGISPLHF. The CDR3 DNA is TGTGCCAGCAGCTTGGGACAGGGAATCTCACCCCTCCACTTT.

The chain carries TRBV28 and TRBJ1-5, with D possibly matching TRBD1 (5 bases). There are 17 residues in the CDR3. Germline CDR1 is MDHEN and CDR2 is SYDVKM. Trimming left V 5 bases short and J 0 bases short, with 17 bases between. For the CDR3, the DNA is TGTGCCAGCAGTCCTGTGAGGCGGGGCTTTAGCAATCAGCCCCAGCATTTT. Amino acids: CASSPVRRGFSNQPQHF.

The chain carries TRBV9 and TRBJ2-1, with D possibly TRBD2 on 5 matching bases. V was pared by 2 bases and J by 8 bases, with 20 bases between. The germline V gene encodes CDR1 SGDLS and CDR2 YYNGEE. The CDR3 is 16 residues long. The CDR3 DNA sequence: TGTGCCAGCAGCGTCACGGTAAGCGGCCCGACTGATGAGCAGTTCTTC. It is translated as CASSVTVSGPTDEQFF. The full variable domain, rest sourced from reference TRBV9 and TRBJ2-1, is DSGVTQTPKHLITATGQRVTLRCSPRSGDLSVYWYQQSLDQGLQFLIQYYNGEERAKGNILERFSAQQFPDLHSELNLSSLELGDSALYFCASSVTVSGPTDEQFFGPGTRLTVL.

The chain links TRBV14 to TRBJ1-1, with 7 bases aligning to TRBD1. V lost 4 bases to trimming and J lost 10 bases; unmatched junction nucleotides: 9. CDR1 is SGHDN, CDR2 FVKESK, per germline. The CDR3 extends over 13 amino acids. As DNA, the CDR3 is TGTGCCAGCAGCCCCCTAGACAGGGAGAGAGCTTTCTTT. This gives the protein CASSPLDRERAFF.

The V and J genes are TRBV7-2 and TRBJ2-1; 9 bases are shared with TRBD2. Germline assignment: CDR1 SGHTA and CDR2 FQGNSA. V dropped 10 bases and J dropped 10; count of bases not matched to a gene: 17. The CDR3 runs 15 residues. The CDR3 DNA sequence: TGTGCCACCCCCCGGGAAGGACTAGCGTCTGGGGAGCAGTTCTTC. Translated, it gives CATPREGLASGEQFF. The whole variable domain, filled in from reference TRBV7-2 and TRBJ2-1, reads GAGVSQSPSNKVTEKGKDVELRCDPISGHTALYWYRQSLGQGLEFLIYFQGNSAPDKSGLPSDRFSAERTGGSVSTLTIQRTQQEDSAVYLCATPREGLASGEQFFGPGTRLTVL.

This sequence joins TRBV7-2 and TRBJ2-2, with 7 bases fitting TRBD1. After removal of 0 bases from V and 6 bases from J, the junction contained 4 bases not matched to a gene. The CDR3 consists of 15 residues. The germline gives CDR1 SGHTA, CDR2 FQGNSA. CDR3 sequence: CASSLATGVAGELFF. The CDR3 coding sequence is TGTGCCAGCAGCTTAGCCACAGGGGTGGCCGGGGAGCTGTTTTTT.

This clone was counted only a few times. The gene calls are TRBV2 and TRBJ1-4, with 8 bases fitting TRBD1. CDR3 length equals 14 residues. CDR1 SNHLY and CDR2 FYNNEI come from the germline V gene. The trim removed 8 bases at V and 6 bases at J, leaving 8 bases unmatched. CDR3 sequence: CASGRTGTDEKLFF. The CDR3 region has the DNA TGTGCCAGCGGACGGACAGGGACGGATGAAAAACTGTTTTTT.

The chain combines TRBV5-6 with TRBJ2-5; D perhaps matches TRBD1 (6 bases). The V gene lost 4 bases and the J gene lost 2 bases, with 12 bases spanning the gap. Looked up from germline, CDR1 is SGHDT and CDR2 is YYEEEE. The CDR3 length is 14 residues. The DNA for the CDR3 is TGTGCCAGCAGCGTCGGGACAACGCAAGAGACCCAGTACTTC. The encoded protein is CASSVGTTQETQYF.

The J gene is TRBJ1-2, the V gene TRBV5-1; TRBD1 might be the D (5 bases). CDR3 size: 14 residues. Trimming took 1 base from V and 7 from J, leaving 14 bases between them. Germline CDR1 is SGHRS and CDR2 is YFSETQ. The CDR3 reads CASSLSATDSGYTF. The CDR3 DNA is TGCGCCAGCAGCTTGTCTGCGACAGATTCTGGCTACACCTTC.

The chain has TRBV15 and TRBJ2-5; 7 nucleotides match TRBD1. Germline trimming cut 9 bases from V and 7 bases from J; bases unmatched to any gene: 2. The CDR3 runs 10 residues. From germline, CDR1 is LNHNV and CDR2 YYDKDF (reference sequence). The CDR3 reads CATGDRTQYF. CDR3 DNA: TGTGCCACGGGGGACAGGACCCAGTACTTC.

This rearrangement joins TRBV24-1 to TRBJ2-2, with 12 bases lining up with TRBD1. The CDR3 totals 16 residues. Losses at the gene ends were 3 bases for V and 5 bases for J; bases not matched to a gene: 3. Germline V gene data show CDR1 as KGHDR and CDR2 as SFDVKD. The CDR3 DNA sequence: TGTGCCACCAGTGATCTGGGACAGGGGGCAACCGGGGAGCTGTTTTTT. It translates to CATSDLGQGATGELFF.

The chain links TRBV9 to TRBJ1-5; 9 bases match TRBD1. Trimming took 2 bases from V and 5 from J; bases not matched to a gene: 8. The CDR3 covers 16 residues. Germline lookup yields CDR1 SGDLS and CDR2 YYNGEE. The CDR3 sequence is CASSVGTGSPDQPQHF. CDR3 coding DNA: TGTGCCAGCAGCGTCGGGACAGGGAGCCCCGATCAGCCCCAGCATTTT.

This sequence joins TRBV14 and TRBJ1-2, with 7 nucleotides matching TRBD1. The germline V gene has CDR1 SGHDN and CDR2 FVKESK. This CDR3 is built from 17 residues. With V trimmed by 4 bases and J by 8 bases, 19 bases remained unmatched. In DNA, the CDR3 is TGTGCCAGCAGCCCGTTGGGACAGTACCTTCTCGTAGAAGGCTACACCTTC. Encoded protein: CASSPLGQYLLVEGYTF.

The chain couples TRBV28 to TRBJ1-1; D unresolved. Germline lookup yields CDR1 MDHEN and CDR2 SYDVKM. CDR3 length equals 14 residues. The V and J ends lost 6 bases and 1 base respectively, with 12 bases between them. CDR3 in DNA: TGTGCCAGCAGCTTCGGGATCTCGAACACTGAAGCTTTCTTT. Protein: CASSFGISNTEAFF.

In regard to this clone: Other DNA sequences in the sample encode the same CDR3. The chain joins TRBV5-1 to TRBJ1-1; 8 nucleotides agree with TRBD1. The CDR3 is 14 residues long. V shed 0 bases and J 4 bases; nucleotides not matched to a gene: 2. CDR1 and CDR2 from the germline V gene are SGHRS and YFSETQ. The CDR3 DNA reads TGCGCCAGCAGCTTGGACAGGGGGGGCACTGAAGCTTTCTTT. It codes for CASSLDRGGTEAFF.

This clone occurred once. This chain links TRBV4-2 with TRBJ2-3; D is uncertain. CDR1 LGHNA and CDR2 YNFKEQ come from the germline V gene. The V end lost 2 bases, the J end lost 0 bases, and 9 bases lay between the germline ends. This CDR3 is built from 15 residues. CDR3 DNA: TGTGCCAGCAGCCAAACCCCAGTAAGCACAGATACGCAGTATTTT. Translated: CASSQTPVSTDTQYF.

This chain joins TRBV11-1 and TRBJ2-3; 7 nucleotides align to TRBD2. Germline CDR1 and CDR2: SGHAT and FQDESV (reference sequence). The V gene end was trimmed by 5 bases and the J gene end by 3 bases; junction bases not matched to a gene: 5. The CDR3 totals 14 residues. For the CDR3, the DNA is TGTGCCAGCAGCCCTAGCGGAGCGACAGATACGCAGTATTTT. Protein: CASSPSGATDTQYF.

The chain couples TRBV5-5 to TRBJ1-2, with 7 bases that match TRBD1. CDR3 length: 14 amino acids. The V gene's germline CDR1 is SGHKS and CDR2 YYEKEE (reference sequence). Unmatched junction bases numbered 10, after V lost 3 bases and J lost 8 bases. CDR3 sequence reads: CASSSGQPPGGYTF. Written as DNA, the CDR3 is TGTGCCAGCAGCTCGGGACAGCCCCCGGGGGGCTACACCTTC.

The chain joins TRBV24-1 to TRBJ2-3, with 13 bases lining up with TRBD2. Germline-derived CDR1 and CDR2 are KGHDR and SFDVKD. The CDR3 covers 19 residues. The V segment lost 1 base and the J segment 5 bases; nucleotides outside the gene matches: 11. Here the CDR3 DNA reads TGTGCCACCAGTGATTTACTAGCGGGAGGGCCTGACAAGAGAGATACGCAGTATTTT. Protein product: CATSDLLAGGPDKRDTQYF.

This clone was picked up one time. The chain couples TRBV28 to TRBJ1-2; a weak D match, TRBD1 (6 bases). CDR1 is MDHEN, CDR2 SYDVKM, per germline. The V and J ends lost 6 bases and 4 bases respectively, with 18 bases between them. The CDR3 contains 15 residues. In DNA form, the CDR3 reads TGTGCCAGCAGGGCCTCCGACAGGTTCCTCTATGGCTACACCTTC. Translation: CASRASDRFLYGYTF.

Here the CDR3 reads CASSPPGVGTETQYF. For the CDR3, the DNA is TGTGCCAGCAGTCCACCGGGAGTGGGGACGGAGACCCAGTACTTC. The chain carries TRBV25-1 and TRBJ2-5, with a tentative D call TRBD2 (6 bases). This CDR3 is built from 15 residues. V shed 5 bases and J shed 5 bases, with 18 bases lying between them. Germline values: CDR1 MGHDK, CDR2 SYGVNS.

V is TRBV27 and J is TRBJ2-3, with 8 bases identical to TRBD1. The germline gives CDR1 MNHEY, CDR2 SMNVEV (reference sequence). This CDR3 comprises 17 residues. Unmatched junction bases numbered 10, after V lost 5 bases and J lost 0 bases. Written as DNA, the CDR3 is TGTGCCAGCAGTCTCGGGACAGGACGACCTAGCACAGATACGCAGTATTTT. This translates into CASSLGTGRPSTDTQYF.

The chain couples TRBV28 to TRBJ1-1; TRBD1 is a possible D gene (6 bases). V lost 8 bases, J lost 0 bases, and 16 bases lay in between. The germline V gene has CDR1 MDHEN and CDR2 SYDVKM. The CDR3 is 15 residues long. In nucleotides, the CDR3 is TGTGCCAGCCTTGAACAGGGTCGGATGAACACTGAAGCTTTCTTT. Translation gives CASLEQGRMNTEAFF.